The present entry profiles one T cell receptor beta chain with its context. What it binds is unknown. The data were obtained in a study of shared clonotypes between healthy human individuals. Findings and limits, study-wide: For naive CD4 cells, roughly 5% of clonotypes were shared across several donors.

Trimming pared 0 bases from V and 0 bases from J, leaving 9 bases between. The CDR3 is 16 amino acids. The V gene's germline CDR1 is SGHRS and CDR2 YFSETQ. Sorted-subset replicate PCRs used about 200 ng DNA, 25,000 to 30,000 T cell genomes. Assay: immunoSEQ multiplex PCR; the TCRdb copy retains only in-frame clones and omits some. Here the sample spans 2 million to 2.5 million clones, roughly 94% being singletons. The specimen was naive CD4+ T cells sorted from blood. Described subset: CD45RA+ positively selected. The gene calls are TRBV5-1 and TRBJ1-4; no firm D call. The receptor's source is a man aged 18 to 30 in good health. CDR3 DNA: TGCGCCAGCAGCTTGGGACGGGGAGCAACTAATGAAAAACTGTTTTTT. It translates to CASSLGRGATNEKLFF. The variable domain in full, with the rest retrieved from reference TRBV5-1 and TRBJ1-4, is KAGVTQTPRYLIKTRGQQVTLSCSPISGHRSVSWYQQTPGQGLQFLFEYFSETQRNKGNFPGRFSGRQFSNSRSEMNVSTLELGDSALYLCASSLGRGATNEKLFFGSGTQLSVL.